These 17 T cell receptor beta chains came from one sample sequenced in a study of shared clonotypes between healthy human individuals. Selected positively for CCR7 and CD45RO-negative, naive CD8 cells excluded terminally differentiated effector memory CD45RA+ cells. The method was immunoSEQ multiplex PCR; TCRdb's version includes in-frame clones alone and lacks a portion of them. Here the sample spans some 2.1 million clones, less than 95% being singletons. The sample was naive CD8+ T cells sorted from blood. All receptors come from a man aged 18 to 35 in good health.

As to this clone: The same CDR3 can be traced to other DNA sequences in this sample. The J gene is TRBJ2-2, the V gene TRBV28, with D tentatively TRBD2 (7 bases). Germline CDR1 MDHEN, CDR2 SYDVKM. The CDR3 extends over 14 amino acids. The V gene lost 3 bases and the J gene lost 6 bases, with 11 bases spanning the gap. DNA of the CDR3: TGTGCCAGCAGTTTGGCCGGGGGGCCCGGGGAGCTGTTTTTT. It yields the protein CASSLAGGPGELFF. Drawing the rest from reference TRBV28 and TRBJ2-2, the complete variable domain is DVKVTQSSRYLVKRTGEKVFLECVQDMDHENMFWYRQDPGLGLRLIYFSYDVKMKEKGDIPEGYSVSREKKERFSLILESASTNQTSMYLCASSLAGGPGELFFGEGSRLTVL.

Points on this clone: Distinct nucleotide sequences in the sample also encode this CDR3. V gene TRBV27 combines with J gene TRBJ2-7; the D is unclear. CDR3 length equals 11 residues. Germline loops: CDR1 MNHEY, CDR2 SMNVEV (reference sequence). The V gene lost 7 bases and the J gene lost 4 bases, with 8 bases spanning the gap. Here the CDR3 DNA reads TGTGCCAGCACCGGCGGTTACGAGCAGTACTTC. Its protein product is CASTGGYEQYF.

The chain joins TRBV4-1 to TRBJ1-5; D gene unclear. The CDR3 extends over 14 amino acids. Germline assignment: CDR1 MGHRA and CDR2 YSYEKL. Trimming pared 1 base from V and 5 bases from J, leaving 9 bases between. The CDR3 DNA follows: TGCGCCAGCAGCCAAGTCGAGGGAGATCAGCCCCAGCATTTT. Translation: CASSQVEGDQPQHF.

This clone has just a few counts. The chain uses TRBV5-1 and TRBJ1-5; D is unresolved. This CDR3 has 16 residues. Germline CDR1 reads SGHRS; CDR2 reads YFSETQ. Between the trimmed V and J ends, which lost 0 bases and 0 bases, there was a span of 10 bases. The CDR3 region has the DNA TGCGCCAGCAGCTTGGACAGATTTTATAGCAATCAGCCCCAGCATTTT. Residues: CASSLDRFYSNQPQHF. The complete variable domain, with remaining parts taken from reference TRBV5-1 and TRBJ1-5, reads KAGVTQTPRYLIKTRGQQVTLSCSPISGHRSVSWYQQTPGQGLQFLFEYFSETQRNKGNFPGRFSGRQFSNSRSEMNVSTLELGDSALYLCASSLDRFYSNQPQHFGDGTRLSIL.

The J gene is TRBJ2-7, the V gene TRBV5-1, with TRBD2 matching 8 bases. J was trimmed by 2 bases and V by 4 bases; bases with no gene match: 8. CDR1 SGHRS and CDR2 YFSETQ come from the germline V gene. The CDR3 runs 15 residues. This chain's CDR3 is CASSQLAGVTYEQYF. In DNA, the CDR3 is TGCGCCAGCAGCCAGCTAGCGGGCGTAACCTACGAGCAGTACTTC. Full variable domain (missing parts from reference TRBV5-1 and TRBJ2-7): KAGVTQTPRYLIKTRGQQVTLSCSPISGHRSVSWYQQTPGQGLQFLFEYFSETQRNKGNFPGRFSGRQFSNSRSEMNVSTLELGDSALYLCASSQLAGVTYEQYFGPGTRLTVT.

V and J are TRBV11-2 and TRBJ1-1, with D possibly TRBD1 on 6 matching bases. The CDR3 consists of 14 residues. The V end lost 5 bases, the J end lost 6 bases, and 16 bases lay between the germline ends. Germline CDR1 is SGHAT and CDR2 is FQNNGV. This CDR3 is CASSTKHRDPEAFF. The DNA for the CDR3 is TGTGCCAGCAGCACCAAACACAGGGACCCTGAAGCTTTCTTT.

The chain uses TRBV4-1 and TRBJ1-4, with 8 positions matching TRBD1. This CDR3 is 16 amino acids long. The germline V gene has CDR1 MGHRA and CDR2 YSYEKL. J lost 4 bases, V lost 2 bases, and 6 bases had no gene match. CDR3 coding DNA: TGCGCCAGCAGCCAATGGGGACAGGACGATAATGAAAAACTGTTTTTT. Its translation is CASSQWGQDDNEKLFF.

This clone occurred once. The chain carries TRBV7-9 and TRBJ1-3; D call uncertain. V gave up 5 bases and J gave up 9 bases, with 20 bases separating them. The CDR3 is 15 amino acids. Germline CDR1 reads SEHNR; CDR2 reads FQNEAQ (reference sequence). The CDR3 protein is CASSPKGSPTPTIYF. CDR3 DNA sequence: TGTGCCAGCAGCCCAAAGGGATCTCCTACTCCCACCATATATTTT. Drawing the rest from reference TRBV7-9 and TRBJ1-3, the complete variable domain is DTGVSQNPRHKITKRGQNVTFRCDPISEHNRLYWYRQTLGQGPEFLTYFQNEAQLEKSRLLSDRFSAERPKGSFSTLEIQRTEQGDSAMYLCASSPKGSPTPTIYFGEGSWLTVV.

This rearrangement joins TRBV6-5 to TRBJ2-3; a possible D gene is TRBD2 (5 bases). The CDR3 covers 15 residues. V was pared by 5 bases and J by 4 bases, with 16 bases between. The germline gives CDR1 MNHEY, CDR2 SVGAGI. The CDR3 spells CASSLMRGGADTQYF. The CDR3 DNA is TGTGCCAGCAGTCTAATGCGAGGAGGCGCAGATACGCAGTATTTT.

This chain connects TRBV2 to TRBJ1-1; D call uncertain. Germline V gene sequence: CDR1 SNHLY, CDR2 FYNNEI. Deletions cut 6 bases from V and 2 bases from J, with 7 bases between. This CDR3 is 12 amino acids long. The CDR3 sequence: CASSLGNTEAFF. The CDR3 nucleotides are TGTGCCAGCAGCCTTGGAAACACTGAAGCTTTCTTT.

J is TRBJ2-7 and V is TRBV5-6, with D possibly called TRBD1 or TRBD2 (5 bases each). The V gene's germline CDR1 is SGHDT and CDR2 YYEEEE. The CDR3 consists of 13 residues. Trimming stripped 2 bases from V and 6 bases from J, with 12 bases between. The CDR3 DNA reads TGTGCCAGCAGCTTCTTAGAGGGGAGCGAGCAGTACTTC. Translated: CASSFLEGSEQYF.

About this clone: Within the sample, other DNA sequences also encode this same CDR3. J is TRBJ2-7 and V is TRBV4-1, with D possibly being TRBD1 (6 bases). The germline V gene has CDR1 MGHRA and CDR2 YSYEKL. This CDR3 comprises 14 residues. Trimming shortened V by 0 bases and J by 4 bases, and 10 bases separated the two germline ends. This chain's CDR3 is CASSQDQGRYEQYF. The CDR3 DNA is TGCGCCAGCAGCCAAGATCAGGGGCGTTACGAGCAGTACTTC.

CDR3 in amino acids: CASSQELGQASYEQYF. In DNA, the CDR3 is TGCGCCAGCAGCCAAGAATTAGGACAGGCCTCCTACGAGCAGTACTTC. The chain joins TRBV4-1 to TRBJ2-7, with TRBD1 matching 7 bases. V gave up 0 bases and J gave up 0 bases; unmatched junction bases: 5. Per germline, CDR1 MGHRA and CDR2 YSYEKL. The length of the CDR3 is 16 residues.

The rearrangement uses TRBV7-9 and TRBJ2-7, with D tentatively TRBD1 or TRBD2 (5 bases each). There are 13 residues in the CDR3. The V end lost 3 bases, the J end lost 2 bases, and 8 bases lay between the germline ends. Germline assignment: CDR1 SEHNR and CDR2 FQNEAQ (reference sequence). For the CDR3, the DNA is TGTGCCAGCAGCTTCGGGGCTCCCTACGAGCAGTACTTC. Translated, it gives CASSFGAPYEQYF. Full variable domain (missing parts from reference TRBV7-9 and TRBJ2-7): DTGVSQNPRHKITKRGQNVTFRCDPISEHNRLYWYRQTLGQGPEFLTYFQNEAQLEKSRLLSDRFSAERPKGSFSTLEIQRTEQGDSAMYLCASSFGAPYEQYFGPGTRLTVT.

The chain links TRBV28 to TRBJ1-2; the match to TRBD1 covers 8 bases. Germline loops: CDR1 MDHEN, CDR2 SYDVKM. With 5 bases clipped from V and 6 bases from J, the junction kept 14 bases outside the gene matches. The CDR3 runs 16 residues. CDR3 DNA sequence: TGTGCCAGCAGTGACTATGCAGGGGGCGGCTCAAATGGCTACACCTTC. This gives the protein CASSDYAGGGSNGYTF.

The gene calls are TRBV4-1 and TRBJ1-1; D uncertain. This CDR3 spans 16 amino acids. The ends were cut back, 4 bases at V and 5 bases at J, with 20 bases in the middle. Germline CDR1 and CDR2: MGHRA and YSYEKL. In DNA form, the CDR3 reads TGCGCCAGCAGCCTTCCCCTGACCCCGATCGGAACTGAAGCTTTCTTT. Residues: CASSLPLTPIGTEAFF.

The J gene is TRBJ2-7, the V gene TRBV6-6, with D perhaps being TRBD1 or TRBD2 (6 bases each). Germline V gene data show CDR1 as MNHNY and CDR2 as SVGAGI (reference sequence). V was shortened by 3 bases and J by 2 bases, with 17 bases between the two germline ends. The CDR3 extends over 16 amino acids. For the CDR3, the DNA is TGTGCCAGCAGTTATTCCCGTTGGGGGGCAACCTACGAGCAGTACTTC. As protein: CASSYSRWGATYEQYF.